The 27 T cell receptor beta chains given below trace back to one sample, sequenced in a study of early T cells in non-severe SARS-CoV-2 infection. TCRdb re-analysed the 5' RACE reads in MiXCR, keeping a single row per CDR3 protein. Among about 86,000 distinct CDR3 sequences listed, approximately 14% were seen once. The source material was whole blood. Receptors originate from an adult who was a healthcare worker with PCR-confirmed SARS-CoV-2 infection or an uninfected control (not recorded which).

This chain connects TRBV30 to TRBJ2-1, with 10 bases aligning to TRBD2. J gave up 6 bases and V 2 bases, and 4 bases lay outside the gene matches. The CDR3 extends over 14 amino acids. CDR1 GTSNPN and CDR2 SVGIG come from the germline V gene (reference sequence). Written as DNA, the CDR3 is TGTGCCTGGAGTTCCGGGACTAGCGCCAATGAGCAGTTCTTC. This gives the protein CAWSSGTSANEQFF.

This rearrangement joins TRBV11-2 to TRBJ2-1; no clear D. The germline V gene has CDR1 SGHAT and CDR2 FQNNGV. V was pared by 5 bases and J by 7 bases, with 9 bases between. This CDR3 spans 12 amino acids. The CDR3 nucleotides read TGTGCCAGCAGCCTTAATAATAATGAGCAGTTCTTC. Translating it yields CASSLNNNEQFF.

This clonotype showed up just a few times. The chain recombines TRBV7-8 with TRBJ2-3; perhaps TRBD1 as D (6 bases). V lost 2 bases and J lost 2, with 8 bases in between. This CDR3 comprises 14 residues. Germline V gene sequence: CDR1 SGHVS, CDR2 FQNEAQ. CDR3 bases: TGTGCCAGCAGCTTAAGGACAGTCACAGATACGCAGTATTTT. It encodes CASSLRTVTDTQYF.

This rearrangement joins TRBV7-6 to TRBJ1-6, with 8 nucleotides matching TRBD1. The CDR3 has 13 amino acids. Germline loops: CDR1 SGHVS, CDR2 FNYEAQ. With 6 bases clipped from V and 8 bases from J, the junction kept 3 bases outside the gene matches. The CDR3 sequence is CASSGQGHSPLHF. CDR3 in DNA: TGTGCCAGCAGTGGACAGGGCCATTCACCCCTCCACTTT.

The J gene is TRBJ2-1, the V gene TRBV3-1; TRBD2 matches 10 bases. Unmatched junction bases numbered 15, after V lost 1 base and J lost 12 bases. Germline CDR1 and CDR2: LGHDT and YNNKEL (reference sequence). The CDR3 spans 17 residues. CDR3 sequence reads: CASSQGVRLAGDGLQFF. Here the CDR3 DNA reads TGTGCCAGCAGCCAAGGGGTACGGCTAGCGGGAGATGGGTTGCAGTTCTTC.

In this sample, this clonotype turned up a few times. This chain joins TRBV29-1 and TRBJ2-5; 8 bases agree with TRBD2. From germline, CDR1 is SQVTM and CDR2 ANQGSEA. V was clipped by 3 bases and J by 2 bases; unmatched bases: 2. This CDR3 region has 13 residues. The CDR3 sequence is CSVDPGGQETQYF. The CDR3 coding sequence is TGCAGCGTTGATCCGGGAGGGCAAGAGACCCAGTACTTC.

In this sample, this clonotype turned up a few times. The V gene is TRBV29-1, the J gene TRBJ2-7, with TRBD1 matching over 10 bases. There are 14 residues in the CDR3. J lost 5 bases, V lost 6 bases, and 10 bases had no gene match. Germline V CDR1 and CDR2: SQVTM, ANQGSEA. The CDR3 DNA is TGCAGCGTCGGTCGGGGACAGGGGCCAAACGAGCAGTACTTC. This codes for CSVGRGQGPNEQYF.

The V gene is TRBV19, the J gene TRBJ2-7, with D unclear. The V gene lost 5 bases and the J gene lost 5 bases, with 13 bases spanning the gap. The CDR3 covers 13 residues. Per the germline V gene, CDR1 is LNHDA and CDR2 is SQIVND (reference sequence). CDR3 residues: CASSYGSLDEQYF. As DNA, the CDR3 is TGTGCCAGTAGTTACGGATCCTTGGACGAGCAGTACTTC.

The rearrangement links TRBV2 to TRBJ2-4, with unresolved D. V lost 6 bases to trimming and J lost 4 bases, with 13 bases between them. The V gene's germline CDR1 is SNHLY and CDR2 FYNNEI. The CDR3 sequence is 14 residues long. CDR3 bases: TGTGCCAGCAGACCTATAGGGCTAAAAAACATTCAGTACTTC. This sequence encodes CASRPIGLKNIQYF.

V is TRBV29-1 and J is TRBJ2-2; D may be TRBD2 (5 bases). The CDR3 sequence is 11 residues long. Per germline, CDR1 SQVTM and CDR2 ANQGSEA. The V and J ends lost 4 bases and 6 bases respectively, with 6 bases between them. Here the CDR3 reads CSVGGSGELFF. CDR3 sequence (DNA): TGCAGCGTTGGAGGGTCCGGGGAGCTGTTTTTT.

The table lists this clonotype with a few counts. The chain uses TRBV5-6 and TRBJ2-3; TRBD2 matches at 8 bases. V lost 4 bases to trimming and J lost 4 bases; unmatched junction nucleotides: 11. The germline gives CDR1 SGHDT, CDR2 YYEEEE. This CDR3 contains 16 residues. The CDR3: CASSRGLALEADTQYF. CDR3 bases: TGTGCCAGCAGCCGAGGACTAGCCCTAGAGGCAGATACGCAGTATTTT.

The table lists this clonotype with a few counts. This chain connects TRBV19 to TRBJ2-1; D not certain. Per the germline V gene, CDR1 is LNHDA and CDR2 is SQIVND (reference sequence). The CDR3 is 13 residues long. V lost 1 base and J 3 bases, leaving 4 bases between the germline ends. The CDR3, as DNA: TGTGCCAGTAGTATAGGGAGCTACAATGAGCAGTTCTTC. Amino acid sequence: CASSIGSYNEQFF.

This clonotype showed up just a few times. The chain combines TRBV7-3 with TRBJ2-3; 7 bases fit TRBD1. The germline V gene encodes CDR1 SGHTA and CDR2 FQGTGA. There are 15 residues in the CDR3. V lost 4 bases, J lost 2 bases, and 6 bases stayed unmatched. CDR3: CASSSRTGPTDTQYF. CDR3 DNA sequence: TGTGCCAGCAGCTCCAGGACAGGTCCCACAGATACGCAGTATTTT. Supplemented by reference TRBV7-3 and TRBJ2-3, the full variable domain reads GAGVSQTPSNKVTEKGKYVELRCDPISGHTALYWYRQSLGQGPEFLIYFQGTGAADDSGLPNDRFFAVRPEGSVSTLKIQRTERGDSAVYLCASSSRTGPTDTQYFGPGTRLTVL.

Here the CDR3 reads CASSVRDSQYF. The CDR3 nucleotides are TGTGCCAGCAGCGTCCGGGACTCGCAGTACTTC. This chain links TRBV7-9 with TRBJ2-7, with a tentative D call TRBD2 (6 bases). Trimming removed 5 bases from V and 9 bases from J, with 11 bases in between. The CDR3 runs to 11 residues. Germline CDR1 SEHNR, CDR2 FQNEAQ (reference sequence).

This chain connects TRBV7-9 to TRBJ1-2; 10 nucleotides align to TRBD1. Looked up from germline, CDR1 is SEHNR and CDR2 is FQNEAQ (reference sequence). The V gene end was trimmed by 3 bases and the J gene end by 7 bases; junction bases not matched to a gene: 8. This CDR3 contains 15 residues. Here the CDR3 reads CASSFDRGLASGYTF. The CDR3 region has the DNA TGTGCCAGCAGCTTCGACAGGGGGCTTGCTTCTGGCTACACCTTC.

This clonotype was detected only once. The chain uses TRBV5-1 and TRBJ1-4; no reliable D call. The V end was cut by 0 bases, the J end by 4 bases, with 7 bases between. Germline CDR1 is SGHRS and CDR2 is YFSETQ. This CDR3 has 14 residues. CDR3 loop: CASSLGRINEKLFF. The DNA of the CDR3 is TGCGCCAGCAGCTTGGGACGGATTAATGAAAAACTGTTTTTT.

This CDR3 is CASSLDVYEQYF. The CDR3 DNA is TGTGCCAGCAGCTTGGACGTCTACGAGCAGTACTTC. The gene calls are TRBV5-4 and TRBJ2-7; D call uncertain. In germline, CDR1 is SGHNT, CDR2 YYREEE (reference sequence). The CDR3 contains 12 residues. V was clipped by 0 bases and J by 3 bases, with 4 bases between them.

The chain employs TRBV20-1 and TRBJ2-2; D unclear. V was trimmed by 0 bases and J by 4 bases, leaving 9 bases between them. The CDR3 spans 14 residues. Germline V lookup: CDR1 DFQATT, CDR2 SNEGSKA (reference sequence). The CDR3 sequence: CSARDRRFTGELFF. As DNA, the CDR3 is TGCAGTGCTAGAGATAGGCGGTTCACCGGGGAGCTGTTTTTT.

V and J are TRBV18 and TRBJ2-5, with 9 bases identical to TRBD1. CDR3 length: 15 amino acids. Germline CDR1 KGHSH, CDR2 LQKENI. The trim removed 2 bases at V and 7 bases at J, leaving 8 bases unmatched. Here the CDR3 reads CASSPDAGQGRTQYF. The DNA for the CDR3 is TGTGCCAGCTCACCAGATGCGGGACAGGGTAGGACCCAGTACTTC.

This clonotype occurred a few times. V and J are TRBV20-1 and TRBJ2-5; D is possibly TRBD1 (6 bases). Germline V CDR1 and CDR2: DFQATT, SNEGSKA (reference sequence). V was shortened by 6 bases and J by 5 bases, with 22 bases between the two germline ends. The CDR3 loop spans 15 amino acids. This CDR3 is CSADPTVSTGETQYF. In DNA, the CDR3 is TGCAGTGCAGACCCGACGGTATCCACAGGGGAGACCCAGTACTTC.

This clonotype was counted ten times or more. V usage is TRBV10-3 and J usage is TRBJ2-1; possibly TRBD1 for D (5 bases). Germline V lookup: CDR1 ENHRY, CDR2 SYGVKD. V shed 6 bases and J shed 4 bases, with 10 bases lying between them. The CDR3 sequence is 13 residues long. The CDR3 coding sequence is TGTGCCATCAGCCCGACAGCTTACAATGAGCAGTTCTTC. Its protein is CAISPTAYNEQFF.

In this sample, this clonotype turned up many times. The chain combines TRBV7-8 with TRBJ2-4; D is unclear. The germline CDR1 and CDR2 sequences are SGHVS and FQNEAQ. V was shortened by 2 bases and J by 6 bases, with 11 bases between the two germline ends. The CDR3 sequence is 14 residues long. CDR3 DNA sequence: TGTGCCAGCAGCTTATCACAGACGCCAAACATTCAGTACTTC. Protein product: CASSLSQTPNIQYF. Supplemented by reference TRBV7-8 and TRBJ2-4, the full variable domain reads GAGVSQSPRYKVAKRGQDVALRCDPISGHVSLFWYQQALGQGPEFLTYFQNEAQLDKSGLPSDRFFAERPEGSVSTLKIQRTQQEDSAVYLCASSLSQTPNIQYFGAGTRLSVL.

The V and J genes are TRBV7-2 and TRBJ2-5, with TRBD2 matching 10 bases. With V trimmed by 4 bases and J by 4 bases, 0 bases remained unmatched. The CDR3 totals 13 residues. Germline loops: CDR1 SGHTA, CDR2 FQGNSA. The CDR3 coding sequence is TGTGCCAGCAGCTGGACTAGCGGAGAGACCCAGTACTTC. Protein: CASSWTSGETQYF.

This clonotype was seen at least ten times. The chain joins TRBV6-5 to TRBJ2-2; TRBD2 agrees at 14 bases. The length of the CDR3 is 20 residues. The junction had 10 bases not matched to a gene; V was cut back by 0 bases and J by 4 bases. The V gene's germline CDR1 is MNHEY and CDR2 SVGAGI. The CDR3 loop reads CASSYSIGGLAGELTGELFF. In DNA form, the CDR3 reads TGTGCCAGCAGTTACTCAATAGGGGGACTAGCGGGAGAGCTCACCGGGGAGCTGTTTTTT.

The CDR3 nucleotides are TGTGCCAGCAGCTCGACTAGTGAGGGTGCCGAGCAGTACTTC. The encoded protein is CASSSTSEGAEQYF. This chain links TRBV7-9 with TRBJ2-7; TRBD2 might be the D (6 bases). In germline, CDR1 is SEHNR, CDR2 FQNEAQ (reference sequence). V lost 4 bases to trimming and J lost 6 bases, with 16 bases between them. The CDR3 covers 14 residues.

This clonotype was seen ten or more times. The chain joins TRBV29-1 to TRBJ1-5; D is perhaps TRBD1 (5 bases). Trimming took off 4 bases at V and 3 bases at J, with 10 bases between the two ends. From germline, CDR1 is SQVTM and CDR2 ANQGSEA. This CDR3 spans 13 amino acids. CDR3 bases: TGCAGCGTTGGGGGACCTGACAATCAGCCCCAGCATTTT. This sequence encodes CSVGGPDNQPQHF.

This clonotype was counted between two and nine times. The J gene is TRBJ2-1, the V gene TRBV11-2; no definite D call. Trimming removed 1 base from V and 9 bases from J, with 4 bases in between. This CDR3 region has 11 residues. CDR1 and CDR2 from the germline V gene are SGHAT and FQNNGV. Written as DNA, the CDR3 is TGTGCCAGCAGCTTAGTCTCTGAGCAGTTCTTC. It is translated as CASSLVSEQFF.